This T cell receptor (beta chain) was obtained from a study of T-cell reconstitution after alpha-beta-depleted transplantation in children. Findings and caveats of the study: Day-60 TCRbeta diversity that was high in some patients was derived from surviving recipient T cells and thymic progenitors. T-cell counts and diversity were attributed mostly to newly produced T cells one year after transplant. Where alpha-beta T cells came from about two months after transplant was reportedly several hundred expanded graft clones.

Unique molecular identifiers were incorporated during preparation of the TCRbeta library. TCRdb fed the PCR reads into MiXCR, producing one record per CDR3 protein. The sample holds approximately 520,000 distinct CDR3 sequences, roughly 11% seen once. Germline V gives CDR1 DFQATT, CDR2 SNEGSKA (reference sequence). The CDR3 has 15 amino acids. In regard to this clonotype: Its antigen remains unknown. An end of the junction differs from the germline gene, which may be a read error.

The V gene is TRBV20-1, the J gene TRBJ1-6; perhaps TRBD1 as D (6 bases). The clonotype was recovered from a female patient between 2 and 15 years old who had a stem cell transplant for aplastic anemia, so the T cells may come from the graft donor. This specimen consisted of PBMCs, mostly from graft donor cells, obtained 180 days after TCRalphabeta/CD19-depleted stem cell transplant. The CDR3 DNA reads as TGCACTGCTCGGACAGACAGCTCCTATAATTCACCCCTCCACTTT. It translates to CTARTDSSYNSPLHF.